The 12 T cell receptor beta chains listed next were all sequenced from one sample in a study of cytomegalovirus exposure and HLA in healthy donors. The PCR employed 60 Vbeta primers together with 13 Jbeta primers. Profiled with immunoSEQ multiplex PCR; TCRdb holds only in-frame clones, not every one. The sample consists of about 55,000 clones, approximately 80% of them appearing once. Sample: PBMCs. The receptor set was obtained from a female donor in good health and CMV-seronegative.

The gene calls are TRBV27 and TRBJ1-1; TRBD1 might be the D (5 bases). The CDR3 totals 17 residues. The germline V and J ends were trimmed by 5 bases and 7 bases, with 26 bases remaining between them. Germline CDR1 reads MNHEY; CDR2 reads SMNVEV (reference sequence). The CDR3 nucleotides are TGTGCCAGCAGTCCCCCCGAAGTCCACTTGTCAGGGATTGAAGCTTTCTTT. Amino acids: CASSPPEVHLSGIEAFF.

The chain combines TRBV7-9 with TRBJ1-4; D is unresolved. Trimming shortened V by 6 bases and J by 4 bases, and 6 bases separated the two germline ends. Germline loops: CDR1 SEHNR, CDR2 FQNEAQ (reference sequence). CDR3 length equals 12 residues. The CDR3 is CASRADNEKLFF. The CDR3 nucleotides read TGTGCCAGCAGGGCAGATAATGAAAAACTGTTTTTT.

The chain joins TRBV18 to TRBJ1-4, with D possibly TRBD1 on 6 matching bases. The V gene lost 2 bases and the J gene lost 4 bases, with 14 bases spanning the gap. CDR1 and CDR2 (germline): KGHSH, LQKENI. CDR3 length equals 16 residues. The CDR3 DNA follows: TGTGCCAGCTCACCAAAGGACAGAAGATATAATGAAAAACTGTTTTTT. It encodes CASSPKDRRYNEKLFF.

V and J are TRBV11-1 and TRBJ2-2; TRBD1 aligns across 10 bases. Trimming removed 5 bases from V and 6 bases from J; junction bases left unmatched: 6. The CDR3 runs 15 residues. CDR1 and CDR2 (germline): SGHAT, FQDESV (reference sequence). Written as DNA, the CDR3 is TGTGCCAGCAGCCCGGGGGACAGGGGTCCCGGGGAGCTGTTTTTT. Translating gives CASSPGDRGPGELFF.

The rearrangement joins TRBV6-1 to TRBJ1-4; a weak D match, TRBD1 (5 bases). CDR3 length: 13 amino acids. Germline V gene sequence: CDR1 MNHNS, CDR2 SASEGT. Trimming left V 5 bases short and J 7 bases short, with 11 bases between. The CDR3 DNA is TGTGCCAGCAGTAGGGGTATTCTTGAAAAACTGTTTTTT. Amino acids: CASSRGILEKLFF.

Comment on this clone: No conserved phenylalanine or tryptophan is present at the end of the CDR3, so a read error is the likely explanation. The chain is built from TRBV5-4 and TRBJ2-3; 11 bases line up with TRBD2. CDR1 is SGHNT and CDR2 is YYREEE in the germline V gene (reference sequence). J gave up 0 bases and V 3 bases, and 9 bases lay outside the gene matches. CDR3 size: 18 residues. This CDR3 reads CASSYTLLAGASTDTQYV. CDR3 in DNA: TGTGCCAGCAGCTACACCTTACTAGCGGGGGCTAGCACAGATACGCAGTATGTT.

V and J are TRBV10-3 and TRBJ1-2; D is unclear. The V end was cut by 2 bases, the J end by 14 bases, with 12 bases between. Germline V gives CDR1 ENHRY, CDR2 SYGVKD. This CDR3 contains 11 residues. The CDR3: CAISENWSLTF. The CDR3 region has the DNA TGTGCCATCAGTGAGAACTGGTCTCTAACCTTC.

The chain couples TRBV27 to TRBJ2-7; no clear D. Germline V gene data show CDR1 as MNHEY and CDR2 as SMNVEV (reference sequence). CDR3 length: 14 amino acids. The germline V and J ends were trimmed by 0 bases and 0 bases, with 6 bases remaining between them. Here the CDR3 DNA reads TGTGCCAGCAGTTTATCCGGGTACTCCTACGAGCAGTACTTC. This encodes CASSLSGYSYEQYF.

This clone came up a few times. Here the CDR3 DNA reads TGTGCCAGCAGTCCCCTCGGGGAGCTGTTTTTT. Translation: CASSPLGELFF. The chain links TRBV6-1 to TRBJ2-2; D uncertain. The V gene lost 5 bases and the J gene lost 7 bases, with 5 bases spanning the gap. The CDR3 consists of 11 residues. Germline loops: CDR1 MNHNS, CDR2 SASEGT.

This clone turned up a few times. The chain carries TRBV14 and TRBJ2-6; 8 bases are shared with TRBD1. Germline values: CDR1 SGHDN, CDR2 FVKESK. V lost 8 bases, J lost 2 bases, and 5 bases stayed unmatched. The CDR3 is 15 amino acids. The CDR3 sequence: CASGKTGAGANVLTF. The CDR3, as DNA: TGTGCCAGCGGCAAGACAGGGGCTGGGGCCAACGTCCTGACTTTC.

This clone appeared a few times. The gene calls are TRBV4-1 and TRBJ1-5; D is possibly TRBD1 (5 bases). V was pared by 1 base and J by 7 bases, with 14 bases between. This CDR3 has 15 amino acids. Germline CDR1 is MGHRA and CDR2 is YSYEKL. As DNA, the CDR3 is TGCGCCAGCAGCCAAGGGGGGGAGGGGAAACAGCCCCAGCATTTT. It encodes CASSQGGEGKQPQHF.

V is TRBV4-3 and J is TRBJ2-7; 9 bases agree with TRBD1. The CDR3 is made up of 14 amino acids. After removal of 4 bases from V and 3 bases from J, the junction contained 4 bases not matched to a gene. CDR1 LGHNA and CDR2 YSLEER come from the germline V gene. The CDR3 sequence: CASSLGTGSYEQYF. In DNA, the CDR3 is TGCGCCAGCAGCCTCGGGACAGGGAGCTACGAGCAGTACTTC.